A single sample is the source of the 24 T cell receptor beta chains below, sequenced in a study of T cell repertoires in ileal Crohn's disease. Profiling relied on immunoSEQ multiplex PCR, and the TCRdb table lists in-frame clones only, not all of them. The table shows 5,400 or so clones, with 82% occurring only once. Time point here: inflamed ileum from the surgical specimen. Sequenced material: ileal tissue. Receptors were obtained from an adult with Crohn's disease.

The CDR3 sequence is CASSEVLRYEQYF. The CDR3 DNA reads as TGTGCCAGCAGTGAAGTTTTAAGGTACGAGCAGTACTTC. The chain recombines TRBV6-1 with TRBJ2-7; no clear D gene. Looked up from germline, CDR1 is MNHNS and CDR2 is SASEGT. V lost 1 base and J 4 bases, leaving 8 bases between the germline ends. This CDR3 has 13 amino acids.

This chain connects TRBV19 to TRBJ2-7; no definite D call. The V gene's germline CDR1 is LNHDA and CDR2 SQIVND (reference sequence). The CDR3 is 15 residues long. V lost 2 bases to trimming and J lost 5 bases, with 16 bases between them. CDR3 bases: TGTGCCAGTAGTATATCCCTCTCAGTGAGCCACGAGCAGTACTTC. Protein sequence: CASSISLSVSHEQYF. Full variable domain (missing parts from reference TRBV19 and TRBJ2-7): DGGITQSPKYLFRKEGQNVTLSCEQNLNHDAMYWYRQDPGQGLRLIYYSQIVNDFQKGDIAEGYSVSREKKESFPLTVTSAQKNPTAFYLCASSISLSVSHEQYFGPGTRLTVT.

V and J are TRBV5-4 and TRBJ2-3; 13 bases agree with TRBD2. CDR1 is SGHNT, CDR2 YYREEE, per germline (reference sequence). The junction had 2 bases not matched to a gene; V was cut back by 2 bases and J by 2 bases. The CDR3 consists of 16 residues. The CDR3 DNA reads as TGTGCCAGCAGCTTCGGGACTAGCGGGAACACAGATACGCAGTATTTT. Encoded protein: CASSFGTSGNTDTQYF.

This CDR3 reads CSVESGTEGETQYF. Written as DNA, the CDR3 is TGCAGCGTTGAGTCCGGGACGGAGGGAGAGACCCAGTACTTC. The chain has TRBV29-1 and TRBJ2-5; D perhaps matches TRBD2 (6 bases). Trimming pared 3 bases from V and 4 bases from J, leaving 15 bases between. CDR1 and CDR2 from the germline V gene are SQVTM and ANQGSEA. The CDR3 sequence is 14 residues long.

CDR3 amino acids: CASSGGSTGELFF. The CDR3 region has the DNA TGTGCCAGCAGTGGCGGGAGCACCGGGGAGCTGTTTTTT. This chain uses TRBV6-4 with TRBJ2-2; 7 bases are a match to TRBD2. The germline V gene encodes CDR1 MRHNA and CDR2 SNTAGT. Losses at the gene ends were 4 bases for V and 4 bases for J; bases not matched to a gene: 0. The CDR3 length is 13 residues.

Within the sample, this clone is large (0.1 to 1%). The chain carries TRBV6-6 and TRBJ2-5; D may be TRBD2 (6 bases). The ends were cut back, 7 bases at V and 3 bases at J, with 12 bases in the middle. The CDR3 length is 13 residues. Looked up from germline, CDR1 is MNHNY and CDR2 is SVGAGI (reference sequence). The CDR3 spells CASTRDSKETQYF. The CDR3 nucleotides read TGTGCCAGCACCCGGGACTCGAAAGAGACCCAGTACTTC.

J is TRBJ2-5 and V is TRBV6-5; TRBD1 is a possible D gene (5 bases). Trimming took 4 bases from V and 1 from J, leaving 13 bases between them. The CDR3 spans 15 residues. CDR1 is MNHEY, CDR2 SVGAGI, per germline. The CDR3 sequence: CASSFMGQTQETQYF. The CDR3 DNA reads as TGTGCCAGCAGTTTCATGGGGCAGACCCAAGAGACCCAGTACTTC.

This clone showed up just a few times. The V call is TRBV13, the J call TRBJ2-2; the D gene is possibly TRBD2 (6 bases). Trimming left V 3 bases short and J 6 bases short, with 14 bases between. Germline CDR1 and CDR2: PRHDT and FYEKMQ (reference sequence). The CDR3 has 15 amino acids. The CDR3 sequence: CASSLGRMGAGELFF. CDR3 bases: TGTGCCAGCAGCTTGGGGAGGATGGGAGCCGGGGAGCTGTTTTTT.

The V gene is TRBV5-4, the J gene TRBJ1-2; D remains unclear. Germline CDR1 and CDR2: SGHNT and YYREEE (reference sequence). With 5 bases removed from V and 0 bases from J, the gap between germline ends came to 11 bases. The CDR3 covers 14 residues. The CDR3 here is CASRVDGANYGYTF. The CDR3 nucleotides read TGTGCCAGCAGGGTAGACGGAGCTAACTATGGCTACACCTTC. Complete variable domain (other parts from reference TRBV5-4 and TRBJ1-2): ETGVTQSPTHLIKTRGQQVTLRCSSQSGHNTVSWYQQALGQGPQFIFQYYREEENGRGNFPPRFSGLQFPNYSSELNVNALELDDSALYLCASRVDGANYGYTFGSGTRLTVV.

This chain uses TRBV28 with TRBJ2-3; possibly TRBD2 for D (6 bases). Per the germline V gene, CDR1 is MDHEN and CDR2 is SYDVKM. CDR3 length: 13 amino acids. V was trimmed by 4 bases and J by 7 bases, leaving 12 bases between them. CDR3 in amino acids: CASSSGLLNTQYF. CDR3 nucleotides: TGTGCCAGCAGTTCCGGACTACTGAATACGCAGTATTTT.

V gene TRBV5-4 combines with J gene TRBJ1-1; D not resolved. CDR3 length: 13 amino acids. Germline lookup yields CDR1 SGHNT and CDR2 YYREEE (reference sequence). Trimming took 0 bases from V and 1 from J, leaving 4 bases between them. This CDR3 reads CASSLVTNTEAFF. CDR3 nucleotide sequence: TGTGCCAGCAGCTTGGTAACGAACACTGAAGCTTTCTTT.

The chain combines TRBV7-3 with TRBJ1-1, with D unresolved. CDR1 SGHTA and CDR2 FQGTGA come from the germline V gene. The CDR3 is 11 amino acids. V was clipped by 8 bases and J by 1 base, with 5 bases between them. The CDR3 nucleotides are TGTGCCAGCCGCGGGAACACTGAAGCTTTCTTT. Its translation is CASRGNTEAFF.

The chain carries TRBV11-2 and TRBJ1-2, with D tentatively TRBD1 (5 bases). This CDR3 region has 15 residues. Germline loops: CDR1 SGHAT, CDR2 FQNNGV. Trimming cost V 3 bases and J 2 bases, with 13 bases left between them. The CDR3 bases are TGTGCCAGCAGCTTGGAACTGGGACGGAACTATGGCTACACCTTC. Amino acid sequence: CASSLELGRNYGYTF.

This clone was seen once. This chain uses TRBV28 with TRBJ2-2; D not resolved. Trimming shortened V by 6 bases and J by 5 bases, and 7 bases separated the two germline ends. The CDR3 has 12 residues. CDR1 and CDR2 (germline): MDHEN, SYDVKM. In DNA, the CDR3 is TGTGCCAGCAGCCAGTGGACCGGGGAGCTGTTTTTT. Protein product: CASSQWTGELFF.

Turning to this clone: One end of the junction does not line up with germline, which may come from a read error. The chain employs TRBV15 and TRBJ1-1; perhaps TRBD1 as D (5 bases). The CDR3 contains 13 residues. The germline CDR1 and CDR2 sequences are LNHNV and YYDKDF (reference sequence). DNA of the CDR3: TGTGCCACCGGTCGTCGGGGGAACAGTGAAGCTTTCTTT. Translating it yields CATGRRGNSEAFF.

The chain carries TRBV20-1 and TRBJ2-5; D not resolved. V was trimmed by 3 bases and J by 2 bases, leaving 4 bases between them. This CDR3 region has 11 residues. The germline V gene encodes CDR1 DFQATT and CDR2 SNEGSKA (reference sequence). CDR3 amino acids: CSASGQETQYF. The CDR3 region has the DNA TGCAGTGCTAGTGGGCAAGAGACCCAGTACTTC.

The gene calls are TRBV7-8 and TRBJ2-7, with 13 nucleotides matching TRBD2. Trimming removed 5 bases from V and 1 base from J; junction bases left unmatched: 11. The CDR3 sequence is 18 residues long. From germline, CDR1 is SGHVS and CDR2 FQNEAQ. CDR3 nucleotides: TGTGCCAGCAGCCTCATGGGGGGACTAGCGGGGTCTTCCTACGAGCAGTACTTC. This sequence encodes CASSLMGGLAGSSYEQYF.

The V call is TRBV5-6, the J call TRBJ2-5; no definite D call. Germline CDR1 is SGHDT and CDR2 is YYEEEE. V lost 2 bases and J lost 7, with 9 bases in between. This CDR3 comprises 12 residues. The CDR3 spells CASSLKVGTQYF. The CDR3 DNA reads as TGTGCCAGCAGCTTAAAAGTCGGGACCCAGTACTTC. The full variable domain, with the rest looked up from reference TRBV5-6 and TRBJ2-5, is DAGVTQSPTHLIKTRGQQVTLRCSPKSGHDTVSWYQQALGQGPQFIFQYYEEEERQRGNFPDRFSGHQFPNYSSELNVNALLLGDSALYLCASSLKVGTQYFGPGTRLLVL.

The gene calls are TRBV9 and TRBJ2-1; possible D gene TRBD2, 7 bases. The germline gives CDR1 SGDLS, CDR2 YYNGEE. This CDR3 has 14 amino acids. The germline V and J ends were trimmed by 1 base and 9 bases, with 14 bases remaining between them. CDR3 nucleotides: TGTGCCAGCAGCGTATCGGGGGGCCTAGGTGAGCAGTTCTTC. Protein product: CASSVSGGLGEQFF.

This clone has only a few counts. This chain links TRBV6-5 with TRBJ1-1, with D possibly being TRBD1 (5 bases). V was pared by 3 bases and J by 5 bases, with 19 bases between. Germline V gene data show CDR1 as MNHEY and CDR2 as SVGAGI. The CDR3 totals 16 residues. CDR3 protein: CASSYGGERRKTEAFF. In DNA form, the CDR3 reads TGTGCCAGCAGTTATGGGGGTGAGCGTAGGAAGACTGAAGCTTTCTTT.

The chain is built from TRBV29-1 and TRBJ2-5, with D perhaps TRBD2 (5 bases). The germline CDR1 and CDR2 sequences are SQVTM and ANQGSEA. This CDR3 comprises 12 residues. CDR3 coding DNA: TGCAGTACTCGACCTCCGGGGGAGACCCAGTACTTC. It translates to CSTRPPGETQYF.

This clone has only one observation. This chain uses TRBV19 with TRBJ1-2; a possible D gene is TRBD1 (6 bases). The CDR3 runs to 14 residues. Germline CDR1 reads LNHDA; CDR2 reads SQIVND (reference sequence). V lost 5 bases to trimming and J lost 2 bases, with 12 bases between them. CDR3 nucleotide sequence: TGTGCCAGTAGTCAGCCCCAGGGGAACTATGGCTACACCTTC. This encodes CASSQPQGNYGYTF. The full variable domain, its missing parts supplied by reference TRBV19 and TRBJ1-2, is DGGITQSPKYLFRKEGQNVTLSCEQNLNHDAMYWYRQDPGQGLRLIYYSQIVNDFQKGDIAEGYSVSREKKESFPLTVTSAQKNPTAFYLCASSQPQGNYGYTFGSGTRLTVV.

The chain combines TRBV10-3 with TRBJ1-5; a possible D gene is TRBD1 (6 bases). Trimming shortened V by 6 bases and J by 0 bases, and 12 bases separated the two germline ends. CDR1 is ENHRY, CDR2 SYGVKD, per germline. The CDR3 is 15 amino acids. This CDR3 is CAISEQGYSNQPQHF. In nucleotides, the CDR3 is TGTGCCATCAGCGAGCAGGGGTATAGCAATCAGCCCCAGCATTTT.

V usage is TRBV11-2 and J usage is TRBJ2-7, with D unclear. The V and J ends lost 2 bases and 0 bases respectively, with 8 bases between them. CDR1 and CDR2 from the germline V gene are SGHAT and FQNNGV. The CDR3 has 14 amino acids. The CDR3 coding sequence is TGTGCCAGCAGCTTAACGGGTAGCTCCTACGAGCAGTACTTC. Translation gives CASSLTGSSYEQYF.